This is a list of T cell receptor beta chains from one sample in a study of blood T cell repertoires in COVID-19. Profiling relied on immunoSEQ multiplex PCR, and the TCRdb table lists in-frame clones only, not all of them. The sample lists almost 250,000 clones; about 82% were seen once. The sequenced sample was peripheral blood. The origin of the receptors is a woman aged 80 or over with COVID-19, enrolled during active disease. CDR3s include the opening cysteine and the closing phenylalanine or tryptophan. D genes are given only for firm matches.

>TRBJ2-3|-|TRBV9
CASSTLPSSWDTQYF
>TRBJ1-5|TRBD1|TRBV18
CASSPGTGSDQPQHF